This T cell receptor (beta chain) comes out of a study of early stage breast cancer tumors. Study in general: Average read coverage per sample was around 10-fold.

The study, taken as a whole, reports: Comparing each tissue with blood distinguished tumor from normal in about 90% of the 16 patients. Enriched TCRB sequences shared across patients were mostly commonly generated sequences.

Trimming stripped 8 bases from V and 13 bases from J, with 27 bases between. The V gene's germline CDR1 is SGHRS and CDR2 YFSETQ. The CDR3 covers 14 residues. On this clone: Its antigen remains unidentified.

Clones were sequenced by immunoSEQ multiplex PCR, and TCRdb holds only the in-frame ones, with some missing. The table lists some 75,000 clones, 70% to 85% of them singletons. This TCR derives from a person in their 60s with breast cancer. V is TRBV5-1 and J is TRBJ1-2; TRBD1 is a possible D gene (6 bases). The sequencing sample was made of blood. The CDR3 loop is CASRSGKGDLITTF. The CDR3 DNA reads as TGCGCCAGTCGGTCGGGGAAGGGGGATTTGATTACCACCTTC.